These T cell receptor beta chains were read from a single sample in a study of OX40 agonist ivuxolimab in advanced cancers. Measured with immunoSEQ multiplex PCR; TCRdb has only the in-frame clones, and not every one. The sample contains under 70,000 clones, more than 75% of which appear only once. The sample was CD4+ or CD8+ T cells sorted from blood, taken in a trial of the OX40 agonist ivuxolimab. The receptor source for this set is an adult with an advanced solid tumor such as melanoma, head and neck, liver or kidney cancer. Each CDR3 is given with its conserved first and last residue. The D gene is left open where the match is weak. Expanded clones get a size class; other rows say once, few or many, or leave the size out.

TRBJ2-6,few,TRBV5-4,TRBD2,TGTGCCAGCACCCTACCAGCGGGAACCAACTCTGGGGCCAACGTCCTGACTTTC,CASTLPAGTNSGANVLTF
TRBJ1-3,.,TRBV28,.,TGTGCCAGCAGTTTAAGGCGCCGCTCTGGAAACACCATATATTTT,CASSLRRRSGNTIYF
TRBJ2-7,.,TRBV11-2,.,TGTGCCAGCAGCTTAAGGCAGGGGTCCTACGAGCAGTACTTC,CASSLRQGSYEQYF
TRBJ2-6,.,TRBV5-4,TRBD1,TGTGCCAGCAGCTCAGGGGGCGGGAATATGCTCGGGGCCAACGTCCTGACTTTC,CASSSGGGNMLGANVLTF
TRBJ1-1,.,TRBV18,.,TGTGCCAGCTCACCCGACAGAGTCCGTGGGACTGAAGCTTTCTTT,CASSPDRVRGTEAFF
TRBJ2-7,.,TRBV7-2,TRBD1,TGTGCCAGCAGCTTTTGGACAGGGAACGAGCAGTACTTC,CASSFWTGNEQYF
TRBJ2-7,few,TRBV6-1,.,TGTGCCAGCAGTGAAAGCAGGAAACCCTACGAGCAGTACTTC,CASSESRKPYEQYF
TRBJ1-3,.,TRBV5-6,TRBD1,TGTGCCAGCAGCGGTATGACCGACAGGGCCTCTGGAAACACCATATATTTT,CASSGMTDRASGNTIYF
TRBJ2-3,.,TRBV7-3,.,TGTGCCAGCAGCTTCGGGGGAGGACCCGGGGGTTCAGATACGCAGTATTTT,CASSFGGGPGGSDTQYF
TRBJ2-4,few,TRBV19,.,TGTGCCACCACTGGGGGTGCGGACATTCAGTACTTC,CATTGGADIQYF
TRBJ2-1,.,TRBV18,TRBD1,TGTGCCAGCTCCCGAAGGGCGGCGAGGGACAGGGTTTACAATGAGCAGTTCTTC,CASSRRAARDRVYNEQFF
TRBJ2-7,.,TRBV7-9,.,TGTGCCAGCAGTTACCAAGGCGCCTACGAGCAGTACTTC,CASSYQGAYEQYF
TRBJ2-2,.,TRBV9,.,TGTGCCAGCAGCGTAGGGCAACTCGCGAACACCGGGGAGCTGTTTTTT,CASSVGQLANTGELFF
TRBJ1-1,.,TRBV7-6,TRBD1,TGTGCCAGCAGCTTAGCGGGGCCAGGGGGCACTGAAGCTTTCTTT,CASSLAGPGGTEAFF
TRBJ2-7,.,TRBV4-2,.,TGTGCCAGCAGCCCCGGCTGGGGCGAGAGTCGGTACTTC,CASSPGWGESRYF
TRBJ2-7,.,TRBV9,.,TGTGCCAGCAGCGTAGAGGCGGGGAGCTCCTACGAGCAGTACTTC,CASSVEAGSSYEQYF
TRBJ1-2,few,TRBV7-2,.,TGTGCCAGCAGCTTATACAGTTCCTATGGCTACACCTTC,CASSLYSSYGYTF
TRBJ2-3,.,TRBV19,TRBD1,TGTGCCAGTAGCCCAGACAGGGCGCATTGGGATACGCAGTATTTT,CASSPDRAHWDTQYF
TRBJ1-6,.,TRBV28,TRBD1,TGTGCCAGCAGTTTGTCAGGGGGTAGTTCACCCCTCCACTTT,CASSLSGGSSPLHF
TRBJ2-7,.,TRBV2,TRBD2,TGTGCCAGCCAGCGGGAGTCCTACGAGCAGTACTTC,CASQRESYEQYF
TRBJ2-1,.,TRBV11-1,.,TGTGCCAGCAGCTTTCAACCGGAGATATACAATGAGCAGTTCTTC,CASSFQPEIYNEQFF
TRBJ2-3,.,TRBV4-1,.,TGCGCCAGCAGCCAAGAGAGGGCGGATTTGGATACGCAGTATTTT,CASSQERADLDTQYF
TRBJ2-5,.,TRBV1,.,TGCACCAGCAGCCAATCCCGGGGGAGCAGGGGGTCAGGAGAGACCCAGTACTTC,CTSSQSRGSRGSGETQYF
TRBJ2-3,.,TRBV18,TRBD1,TGTGCCAGCTCACGAGGACAGGGGGCAACAGATACGCAGTATTTT,CASSRGQGATDTQYF
TRBJ1-1,.,TRBV9,.,TGTGCCAGCAGCCGGAGGGGTGAAGCTTTCTTT,CASSRRGEAFF
TRBJ2-2,.,TRBV28,TRBD2,TGTGCCAGCAGTCTAGCGGGAGCAACCGGGGAGCTGTTTTTT,CASSLAGATGELFF
TRBJ2-7,.,TRBV10-1,TRBD1,TGCGCCAGCAGCCCGGGACAGGGGGCCACCTACGAGCAGTACTTC,CASSPGQGATYEQYF
TRBJ1-1,.,TRBV28,TRBD1,TGTGCCAGCACCATGGGACAGGGGGCCCCTGAAGCTTTCTTT,CASTMGQGAPEAFF
TRBJ2-7,.,TRBV10-3,.,TGTGCCATCAGTGAGGGGGCGGCCTCCTACGAGCAGTACTTC,CAISEGAASYEQYF
TRBJ2-5,.,TRBV5-1,.,TGCGCCAGCAGCTTGGATGCCGGTAGGGAGACCCAGTACTTC,CASSLDAGRETQYF
TRBJ2-1,once,TRBV28,TRBD2,TGTGCCAGCAGTCCAGCGGGAGGGCCAAGGAATGAGCAGTTCTTC,CASSPAGGPRNEQFF
TRBJ1-2,.,TRBV2,.,TGTGCCAGCAGTGGGGAATTCGGGGGCGGCTACACCTTC,CASSGEFGGGYTF
TRBJ2-5,.,TRBV7-9,TRBD2,TGTGCCAGCAGCTTACCTAGCGGGGGGTCAGAGACCCAGTACTTC,CASSLPSGGSETQYF
TRBJ1-4,.,TRBV6-1,.,TGTGCCAGCCTTCCGGACAGCCTTAATGAAAAACTGTTTTTT,CASLPDSLNEKLFF
TRBJ1-2,.,TRBV28,.,TGTGCCAGCAGTGACCTTGGGGAGGGCTATGGCTACACCTTC,CASSDLGEGYGYTF
TRBJ2-3,.,TRBV2,.,TGTGCCAGCAGTGAAGAGAGGATTAGCACAGATACGCAGTATTTT,CASSEERISTDTQYF
TRBJ2-5,.,TRBV15,.,TGTGCCACCAGCGAGGGGCCGGAGACCCAGTACTTC,CATSEGPETQYF
TRBJ1-2,.,TRBV5-6,.,TGTGCCAGCAGCGCCGGTCCGGGAGGAGACTACTATGGCTACACCTTC,CASSAGPGGDYYGYTF
TRBJ1-2,.,TRBV2,TRBD1,TGTGCCAGCAGTACGGGACAGGCTTATGGCTACACCTTC,CASSTGQAYGYTF